Shown below are 15 T cell receptor beta chains from a single sample sequenced in a study of blood T cells in healthy people across ages. The authors ran a second PCR of 7 to 11 cycles using a sample-barcoded 5' primer and a J-beta primer mix. In TCRdb, the 5' RACE reads were re-called with MiXCR into one record per CDR3 protein. In the table there are about 1,800,000 distinct CDR3 sequences, 28% of which are singletons. Sequenced material: blood. The receptors were gathered from a woman aged 25 to 39 in good health.

This clonotype was observed a few times. The chain employs TRBV9 and TRBJ2-1; TRBD1 agrees at 12 bases. V gave up 0 bases and J gave up 8 bases; unmatched junction bases: 21. This CDR3 is built from 21 residues. CDR1 is SGDLS, CDR2 YYNGEE, per germline. The CDR3 region is CASSVARGLLVGTGGKDEQFF. DNA for the CDR3: TGTGCCAGCAGCGTAGCTCGAGGTTTGTTGGTAGGGACAGGGGGCAAGGATGAGCAGTTCTTC.

This clonotype was found a few times. This chain uses TRBV7-9 with TRBJ2-4, with a weak D call TRBD1 (6 bases). Trimming pared 2 bases from V and 5 bases from J, leaving 10 bases between. This CDR3 comprises 14 residues. The germline V gene encodes CDR1 SEHNR and CDR2 FQNEAQ (reference sequence). The CDR3 sequence: CASSLLDSQNIQYF. CDR3 coding DNA: TGTGCCAGCAGCTTATTGGACAGCCAAAACATTCAGTACTTC.

V and J are TRBV21-1 and TRBJ2-1; TRBD2 reflects the table's D call only, with no check against the DNA. TRBV21-1 is termed a pseudogene. This CDR3 spans 14 amino acids. This CDR3 is CAGNGGLEGETQFF. Here the CDR3 DNA reads TGTGCCGGTAATGGGGGACTGGAGGGGGAGACCCAGTTCTTC.

The chain is built from TRBV4-2 and TRBJ2-3; weak D call: TRBD1 (6 bases). CDR1 is LGHNA, CDR2 YNFKEQ, per germline. This CDR3 comprises 15 residues. V was clipped by 9 bases and J by 0 bases, with 16 bases between them. CDR3 loop: CASVTGVDSTDTQYF. The CDR3 DNA reads TGTGCCAGTGTGACAGGAGTCGATAGCACAGATACGCAGTATTTT.

The chain employs TRBV4-1 and TRBJ1-3; no reliable D call. Germline-derived CDR1 and CDR2 are MGHRA and YSYEKL. V gave up 1 base and J gave up 0 bases, with 13 bases separating them. CDR3 length: 17 residues. CDR3 bases: TGCGCCAGCAGCCAAGGACGGATCCTTTTCTCTGGAAACACCATATATTTT. It encodes CASSQGRILFSGNTIYF.

This clonotype came up a few times. One end of the junction fails to match germline, which may point to a read error. The chain couples TRBV5-1 to TRBJ2-7, with 10 nucleotides matching TRBD1. Matching the DNA end better, TRBJ2-4 makes the J call doubtful. Germline V gene sequence: CDR1 SGHRS, CDR2 YFSETQ. This CDR3 is built from 13 residues. The CDR3 protein is CARSLTGGDIQYF. The CDR3 nucleotides read TGCGCCCGCAGCTTGACAGGGGGCGACATTCAGTACTTC.

The V gene is TRBV5-1, the J gene TRBJ2-2; 10 bases match TRBD1. This CDR3 is built from 15 residues. Germline V gives CDR1 SGHRS, CDR2 YFSETQ. The trim removed 2 bases at V and 6 bases at J, leaving 4 bases unmatched. CDR3 coding DNA: TGCGCCAGCAGCTTCAAGGACAGGGGGTCCGGGGAGCTGTTTTTT. This encodes CASSFKDRGSGELFF.

This clonotype was detected only a few times. This chain joins TRBV3-1 and TRBJ2-2, with 7 positions matching TRBD1. Germline V gene data show CDR1 as LGHDT and CDR2 as YNNKEL (reference sequence). V was pared by 11 bases and J by 3 bases, with 6 bases of the junction left unmatched. This CDR3 spans 13 amino acids. The CDR3 DNA sequence: TGTGCCTTCGGGGACAGACACACCGGGGAGCTGTTTTTT. It encodes CAFGDRHTGELFF.

The chain couples TRBV12-5 to TRBJ1-2; no definite D call. Germline loops: CDR1 LGHNT, CDR2 FRNRAP. CDR3 length: 12 residues. V lost 2 bases and J lost 2, with 3 bases in between. This CDR3 is CASGLRNYGYTF. The CDR3 DNA follows: TGTGCTAGTGGTTTGCGGAACTATGGCTACACCTTC.

V is TRBV12-3 or TRBV12-4 and J is TRBJ2-1; perhaps D is TRBD1 or TRBD2 (6 bases each). This CDR3 spans 15 amino acids. Trimming pared 0 bases from V and 8 bases from J, leaving 14 bases between. The CDR3 here is CASSLALRRGDEQFF. The CDR3 region has the DNA TGTGCCAGCAGTTTAGCCCTGAGGAGGGGGGATGAGCAGTTCTTC.

This clonotype was counted a few times. The genes are TRBV25-1 and TRBJ2-3, with 7 nucleotides matching TRBD2. This CDR3 has 16 residues. Germline V gene data show CDR1 as MGHDK and CDR2 as SYGVNS. J was trimmed by 0 bases and V by 0 bases; bases with no gene match: 3. The CDR3 region is CASSEYTSASTDTQYF. The CDR3 DNA is TGTGCCAGCAGTGAATATACTAGCGCGAGCACAGATACGCAGTATTTT.

Comment on this clonotype: A read error may be the cause here, since a much bigger clone is one base away. The rearrangement uses TRBV12-3 or TRBV12-4 and TRBJ2-4; weak D call: TRBD2 (6 bases). The better agreement between TRBJ2-7 and the DNA end casts doubt on the J call. This CDR3 has 14 residues. Here the CDR3 reads CASSISGVEYEQYF. The CDR3 DNA follows: TGTGCCAGCAGTATTAGCGGTGTAGAGTACGAGCAGTACTTC.

The chain carries TRBV7-9 and TRBJ1-4, with 7 bases fitting TRBD1. V lost 5 bases, J lost 13 bases, and 16 bases stayed unmatched. Germline CDR1 is SEHNR and CDR2 is FQNEAQ (reference sequence). The CDR3 spans 15 residues. The CDR3 bases are TGTGCCAGCAGCCGCAGCGAAGGGACAGCACCGGCACTGTTTTTT. Amino acid sequence: CASSRSEGTAPALFF.

The table lists this clonotype with a few counts. The rearrangement uses TRBV5-1 and TRBJ1-4; D is unresolved. The CDR3 totals 16 residues. V lost 0 bases and J 0 bases, leaving 9 bases between the germline ends. Per the germline V gene, CDR1 is SGHRS and CDR2 is YFSETQ. The CDR3 nucleotides are TGCGCCAGCAGCTTGGGCGGACCTGCAACTAATGAAAAACTGTTTTTT. Translating it yields CASSLGGPATNEKLFF.

The sample holds a few counts of this clonotype. At one end the junction does not follow the germline gene, possibly because of a read error. This chain's CDR3 is CSADDEGGVSYNERFF. In nucleotides, the CDR3 is TGCAGTGCCGACGATGAGGGGGGAGTGTCCTACAATGAGCGGTTCTTC. V and J are TRBV20-1 and TRBJ2-1, with D perhaps matching TRBD1 or TRBD2 (6 bases each). CDR1 is DFQATT and CDR2 is SNEGSKA in the germline V gene (reference sequence). The CDR3 is made up of 16 amino acids.